These 19 T cell receptor beta chains share one sample of origin, sequenced in a study of Graves' ophthalmopathy and Graves' hyperthyroidism. TCR beta CDR3 regions were amplified from RNA transcripts. First-round RT-PCR relied on HTBI primers, and a second-round multiplex PCR came next. TCRdb ran MiXCR on the multiplex PCR reads and lists one entry per CDR3 protein. The sample shows 300,000 to 350,000 distinct CDR3 sequences, roughly a sixth of them seen only once. The specimen was peripheral blood. The receptor source for this set is an adult man with Graves' ophthalmopathy.

This clonotype was counted at least ten times. This chain joins TRBV7-9 and TRBJ1-5; D gene ambiguous. V was clipped by 5 bases and J by 0 bases, with 5 bases between them. The CDR3 has 13 residues. Germline loops: CDR1 SEHNR, CDR2 FQNEAQ (reference sequence). The CDR3 spells CASSPTSNQPQHF. The CDR3 bases are TGTGCCAGCAGCCCAACTAGCAATCAGCCCCAGCATTTT.

This clonotype has a count of ten or more. The CDR3 nucleotides are TGTGCCAGCAGCCCCTTCGGATTGGCAGGGACGGATTCACCCCTCCACTTT. Amino acids: CASSPFGLAGTDSPLHF. The chain combines TRBV7-8 with TRBJ1-6; a weak D match, TRBD1 (5 bases). The CDR3 is 17 residues long. V was clipped by 5 bases and J by 8 bases, with 22 bases between them. Germline-derived CDR1 and CDR2 are SGHVS and FQNEAQ.

The table lists this clonotype with many counts. CDR3 coding DNA: TGCAGTGCGAAAACAGGGGGCTATGGCTACACCTTC. Protein product: CSAKTGGYGYTF. J is TRBJ1-2 and V is TRBV20-1; TRBD1 aligns across 8 bases. The CDR3 sequence is 12 residues long. Trimming took 6 bases from V and 4 from J; bases not matched to a gene: 4. Germline-derived CDR1 and CDR2 are DFQATT and SNEGSKA (reference sequence).

This clonotype was seen ten or more times. The J gene is TRBJ2-7, the V gene TRBV20-1, with D possibly TRBD1 on 6 matching bases. CDR3 length: 14 residues. V gave up 2 bases and J gave up 0 bases, with 11 bases separating them. Germline V CDR1 and CDR2: DFQATT, SNEGSKA (reference sequence). The CDR3 DNA reads as TGCAGTGCTAGACACAGGGTAGTCTCCTACGAGCAGTACTTC. Protein product: CSARHRVVSYEQYF.

V usage is TRBV11-2 and J usage is TRBJ2-5; 7 bases fit TRBD2. This CDR3 spans 15 amino acids. The germline V gene has CDR1 SGHAT and CDR2 FQNNGV. The V segment lost 7 bases and the J segment 3 bases; nucleotides outside the gene matches: 11. CDR3 DNA: TGTGCCAGCAACCAGGGACTAACGAATAAAGAGACCCAGTACTTC. Its protein is CASNQGLTNKETQYF.

In this sample, this clonotype turned up many times. The V gene is TRBV30, the J gene TRBJ1-2; D possibly corresponds to TRBD1 (6 bases). In germline, CDR1 is GTSNPN, CDR2 SVGIG (reference sequence). Trimming shortened V by 4 bases and J by 8 bases, and 17 bases separated the two germline ends. This CDR3 region has 13 residues. The CDR3 spells CAWTSGTYLGYTF. Here the CDR3 DNA reads TGTGCCTGGACTTCCGGGACATATCTCGGCTACACCTTC.

This clonotype has only a few counts. V gene TRBV19 combines with J gene TRBJ2-2, with 8 positions matching TRBD2. J gave up 1 base and V 4 bases, and 8 bases lay outside the gene matches. CDR1 is LNHDA, CDR2 SQIVND, per germline (reference sequence). This CDR3 has 17 amino acids. CDR3 coding DNA: TGTGCCAGTAGTAAACCTAGCGGGCGGAAGAACACCGGGGAGCTGTTTTTT. As protein: CASSKPSGRKNTGELFF.

This clonotype was detected ten times or more. The CDR3 carries no conserved terminal phenylalanine or tryptophan, so it likely arises from a read error. The gene calls are TRBV6-2 or TRBV6-3 and TRBJ1-1, with a weak D call TRBD1 (5 bases). The germline V gene has CDR1 MNHEY and CDR2 SVGEGT. The CDR3 consists of 14 residues. Trimming left V 7 bases short and J 0 bases short, with 12 bases between. The CDR3 bases are TGTGCCAGCAACAAACAGGCCCTGAACACTGAAGCTTTCTCT. Its protein product is CASNKQALNTEAFS.

This clonotype was picked up many times. The chain recombines TRBV10-3 with TRBJ2-7; TRBD1 might be the D (6 bases). Trimming cost V 4 bases and J 0 bases, with 7 bases left between them. The germline V gene encodes CDR1 ENHRY and CDR2 SYGVKD. The CDR3 has 13 residues. CDR3 DNA: TGTGCCATCAGTGGGGACAACTCCTACGAGCAGTACTTC. It is translated as CAISGDNSYEQYF.

This clonotype was observed many times. This chain's CDR3 is CSASVDSRNSPLHF. CDR3 bases: TGCAGTGCTAGCGTGGACAGCAGAAATTCACCCCTCCACTTT. This chain links TRBV20-1 with TRBJ1-6; a weak D match, TRBD1 (6 bases). The germline CDR1 and CDR2 sequences are DFQATT and SNEGSKA (reference sequence). CDR3 length: 14 residues. V was shortened by 3 bases and J by 7 bases, with 13 bases between the two germline ends.

This clonotype was observed many times. This chain connects TRBV15 to TRBJ1-1; 7 bases line up with TRBD1. Germline-derived CDR1 and CDR2 are LNHNV and YYDKDF (reference sequence). The V gene end was trimmed by 3 bases and the J gene end by 6 bases; junction bases not matched to a gene: 10. The CDR3 spans 15 residues. This CDR3 is CATSSGTARTAEAFF. DNA of the CDR3: TGTGCCACCAGCAGTGGGACAGCTAGAACGGCTGAAGCTTTCTTT.

This clonotype was detected many times. The chain uses TRBV30 and TRBJ2-2; 7 bases are a match to TRBD1. The CDR3 spans 10 residues. The germline gives CDR1 GTSNPN, CDR2 SVGIG (reference sequence). The V and J ends lost 2 bases and 12 bases, in that order; junction bases with no gene match: 0. In DNA form, the CDR3 reads TGTGCCTGGAGTAGGGGGCAGCTGTTTTTT. This codes for CAWSRGQLFF.

This clonotype was found many times. The chain recombines TRBV14 with TRBJ2-7, with D hard to call. Trimming took 1 base from V and 4 from J, leaving 14 bases between them. Germline CDR1 reads SGHDN; CDR2 reads FVKESK. This CDR3 has 15 residues. The CDR3 loop is CASSQAKFEGYEQYF. In DNA form, the CDR3 reads TGTGCCAGCAGCCAAGCCAAATTCGAAGGTTACGAGCAGTACTTC. The full variable domain, rest sourced from reference TRBV14 and TRBJ2-7, is EAGVTQFPSHSVIEKGQTVTLRCDPISGHDNLYWYRRVMGKEIKFLLHFVKESKQDESGMPNNRFLAERTGGTYSTLKVQPAELEDSGVYFCASSQAKFEGYEQYFGPGTRLTVT.

V and J are TRBV28 and TRBJ1-5; 7 nucleotides line up with TRBD1. With V trimmed by 5 bases and J by 3 bases, 10 bases remained unmatched. CDR1 is MDHEN and CDR2 is SYDVKM in the germline V gene. The CDR3 covers 16 residues. The CDR3 region has the DNA TGTGCCAGCAGTCCCCCCCCCAGGGGGGTCAATCAGCCCCAGCATTTT. Translation gives CASSPPPRGVNQPQHF.

This clonotype was counted at least ten times. CDR3 loop: CASSPTWGNQPQHF. In nucleotides, the CDR3 is TGTGCCAGCAGCCCAACCTGGGGGAATCAGCCCCAGCATTTT. This sequence joins TRBV12-3 or TRBV12-4 and TRBJ1-5; tentative D call: TRBD1 (5 bases). The CDR3 runs 14 residues. V lost 6 bases, J lost 4 bases, and 13 bases lay in between.

The table lists this clonotype with many counts. The chain uses TRBV18 and TRBJ2-7, with D unresolved. V was pared by 4 bases and J by 6 bases, with 13 bases between. CDR1 is KGHSH, CDR2 LQKENI, per germline. There are 13 residues in the CDR3. The CDR3 loop is CASSRGIVPEQYF. The CDR3 DNA is TGTGCCAGCTCACGTGGGATAGTCCCCGAGCAGTACTTC.

This clonotype was observed at least ten times. This sequence joins TRBV24-1 and TRBJ2-7; 11 positions match TRBD2. CDR3 length: 15 residues. The V gene's germline CDR1 is KGHDR and CDR2 SFDVKD. Losses at the gene ends were 3 bases for V and 7 bases for J; bases not matched to a gene: 7. DNA of the CDR3: TGTGCCACCAGTGATAAACTAGCGGGAGTTAGGGAGCAGTACTTC. Translating gives CATSDKLAGVREQYF.

The rearrangement joins TRBV7-3 to TRBJ2-5; TRBD2 matches at 15 bases. CDR3 length equals 16 residues. Germline V CDR1 and CDR2: SGHTA, FQGTGA. V trimming: 5 bases; J trimming: 5 bases; junction bases outside the gene matches: 6. CDR3 in amino acids: CASSQTGTSGRETQYF. The CDR3 nucleotides read TGTGCCAGCAGCCAAACCGGGACTAGCGGGAGGGAGACCCAGTACTTC.

This clonotype appeared many times. This chain links TRBV28 with TRBJ1-6, with a tentative D call TRBD1 (5 bases). The germline V gene has CDR1 MDHEN and CDR2 SYDVKM. V lost 1 base to trimming and J lost 9 bases, with 7 bases between them. There are 13 residues in the CDR3. CDR3 protein: CASSLLGTSPLHF. In nucleotides, the CDR3 is TGTGCCAGCAGTTTATTGGGGACTTCACCCCTCCACTTT.